This T cell receptor (beta chain) originates from a study of OX40 agonist ivuxolimab in advanced cancers. With respect to this clone: Its antigen is undetermined.

Patients had blood sampled at baseline and again on cycle 4 day 1 and cycle 7 day 1. CDR3 length: 19 amino acids. Per the germline V gene, CDR1 is SGHRS and CDR2 is YFSETQ. Trimming removed 3 bases from V and 3 bases from J, with 28 bases in between. Data came from immunoSEQ multiplex PCR; TCRdb stores just in-frame clones and leaves some out. The profile covers almost 80,000 clones, with approximately 84% appearing a single time and approximately 25% taken by the ten largest. Study-level findings and limits: Compared with CD4+, CD8+ T cells on average had more expanded clones.

Sample: CD4+ or CD8+ T cells sorted from blood, taken in a trial of the OX40 agonist ivuxolimab. The rearrangement links TRBV5-1 to TRBJ2-7; a possible D gene is TRBD2 (6 bases). The receptor's source is an adult with an advanced solid tumor such as melanoma, head and neck, liver or kidney cancer. The CDR3, as DNA: TGCGCCAGCAGCTCGGGACTGCAATCTACTGAACCAAGGTTCTACGAGCAGTACTTC. This encodes CASSSGLQSTEPRFYEQYF.